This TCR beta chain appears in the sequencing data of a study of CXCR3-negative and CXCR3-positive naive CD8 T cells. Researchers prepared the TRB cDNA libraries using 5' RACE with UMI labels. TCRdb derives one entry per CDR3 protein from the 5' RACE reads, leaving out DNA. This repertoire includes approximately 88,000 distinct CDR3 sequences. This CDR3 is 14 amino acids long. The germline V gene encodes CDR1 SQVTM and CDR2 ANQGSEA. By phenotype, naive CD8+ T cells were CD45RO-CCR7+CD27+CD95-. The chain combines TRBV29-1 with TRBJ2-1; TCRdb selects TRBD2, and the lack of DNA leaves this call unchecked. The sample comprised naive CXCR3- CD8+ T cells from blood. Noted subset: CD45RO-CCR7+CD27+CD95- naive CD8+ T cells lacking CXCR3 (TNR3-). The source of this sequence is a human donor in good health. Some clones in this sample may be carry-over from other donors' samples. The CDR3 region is CSVWTSESYNEQFF.